This T cell receptor (beta chain) was obtained from a study of blood T cell repertoires in COVID-19. For the study at large: Samples taken during acute and convalescent COVID-19 were collected in the United States, Italy and Spain. PBMCs, B-cell-depleted T cells, or T cells provided the cDNA or gDNA that made up the material.

Original analysis: The assay estimated nucleated cells by amplifying reference gene primers. The protocol was immunoSEQ multiplex PCR, while the TCRdb copy is restricted to in-frame clones and leaves out a portion. V, J and clone size derive from that table, while D and trimming were established from the DNA sequence. Of 100,000 to 150,000 clones listed, about 70% are singletons. Trimming removed 1 base from V and 7 bases from J, with 15 bases in between. Germline CDR1 is SGDLS and CDR2 is YYNGEE. This CDR3 region has 15 residues. Seattle's enrolled individuals joined amid active infection and were then monitored longitudinally.

The TCR comes from a man at least 80 years old with COVID-19, enrolled during active disease. Sequences were obtained from peripheral blood. The gene calls are TRBV9 and TRBJ2-1; D not resolved. CDR3 amino acids: CASSVRDTGKNEQFF. The CDR3 DNA reads TGTGCCAGCAGCGTAAGAGACACCGGCAAAAATGAGCAGTTCTTC.